This T cell receptor (beta chain) was recovered during a study of cytomegalovirus exposure and HLA in healthy donors. Concerning this clone itself: The antigen is unknown.

Overall study findings and caveats: Listed as cytomegalovirus-associated were over 150 TCR beta chains. Accurate predictions that matched the HLA-A and HLA-B alleles of most subjects were reportedly made from TCR beta sequences.

Primers for the PCR totalled 60 Vbeta and 13 Jbeta. The protocol was immunoSEQ multiplex PCR, while the TCRdb copy is restricted to in-frame clones and leaves out a portion. The sample carries more than 150,000 clones, 80% recorded once. Sequencing input: PBMCs. This sequence was found in a girl aged 10-17 years in good health and CMV-seropositive.

DNA for the CDR3: TGTGCCTGGAGCTCTACAGGGGGTGAGCGCTATGGCTACACCTTC. Residues: CAWSSTGGERYGYTF. This sequence joins TRBV30 and TRBJ1-2, with 8 bases aligning to TRBD1. The length of the CDR3 is 15 residues. In germline, CDR1 is GTSNPN, CDR2 SVGIG (reference sequence). J lost 4 bases, V lost 3 bases, and 10 bases had no gene match.